The 5 T cell receptor beta chains in this list originate from one sample, sequenced in a study of blood T cell repertoires in COVID-19. Clones were read by immunoSEQ multiplex PCR, and TCRdb kept only the in-frame ones, dropping some. This table has fewer than 250,000 clones, just under 85% appearing once. The sample comprised peripheral blood. These receptors came from a man aged 55-75 years with COVID-19, enrolled during active disease.

The J gene is TRBJ1-5, the V gene TRBV2; TRBD1 aligns across 7 bases. Germline trimming cut 4 bases from V and 6 bases from J; bases unmatched to any gene: 3. Per the germline V gene, CDR1 is SNHLY and CDR2 is FYNNEI. CDR3 length: 13 amino acids. The DNA of the CDR3 is TGTGCCAGCAGTGTAGAGGGGGCTCAGCCCCAGCATTTT. It translates to CASSVEGAQPQHF. The variable domain in full, with the rest retrieved from reference TRBV2 and TRBJ1-5, is EPEVTQTPSHQVTQMGQEVILRCVPISNHLYFYWYRQILGQKVEFLVSFYNNEISEKSEIFDDQFSVERPDGSNFTLKIRSTKLEDSAMYFCASSVEGAQPQHFGDGTRLSIL.

The chain employs TRBV2 and TRBJ2-3, with TRBD1 matching 7 bases. CDR1 SNHLY and CDR2 FYNNEI come from the germline V gene. CDR3 length equals 13 residues. Germline trimming cut 5 bases from V and 6 bases from J; bases unmatched to any gene: 5. CDR3 in DNA: TGTGCCAGCAGTCTCATACAGGGGGATACGCAGTATTTT. Translation gives CASSLIQGDTQYF.

This chain links TRBV18 with TRBJ1-3; 7 nucleotides agree with TRBD1. Trimming took 4 bases from V and 0 from J; bases not matched to a gene: 6. The CDR3 runs 16 residues. The germline V gene encodes CDR1 KGHSH and CDR2 LQKENI. CDR3 DNA sequence: TGTGCCAGCTCACGGGACAGTCCGCTCTCTGGAAACACCATATATTTT. It is translated as CASSRDSPLSGNTIYF.

The chain is built from TRBV6-5 and TRBJ2-5; 8 bases map to TRBD1. Germline CDR1 is MNHEY and CDR2 is SVGAGI. This CDR3 is 13 amino acids long. The J segment lost 5 bases and the V segment lost 3 bases, leaving 2 bases of the junction unmatched. Here the CDR3 reads CASSYRQGETQYF. The CDR3 region has the DNA TGTGCCAGCAGTTATAGACAGGGGGAGACCCAGTACTTC.

This chain's CDR3 is CASSKAGDHAGANVLTF. The CDR3 DNA reads as TGTGCCAGCAGTAAAGCGGGAGACCACGCTGGGGCCAACGTCCTGACTTTC. The chain employs TRBV27 and TRBJ2-6; 8 bases match TRBD2. Looked up from germline, CDR1 is MNHEY and CDR2 is SMNVEV (reference sequence). The CDR3 has 17 residues. With 5 bases clipped from V and 2 bases from J, the junction kept 8 bases outside the gene matches.